The source of this T cell receptor beta chain is a study of CD8 T cells in ankylosing spondylitis. V lost 3 bases to trimming and J lost 4 bases, with 11 bases between them. The CDR3 extends over 14 amino acids. Germline V CDR1 and CDR2: SGDLS, YYNGEE. The sample holds many counts of this clonotype. TCRdb redid the calling of the 5' RACE reads with MiXCR, one entry per CDR3 protein. In the table there are approximately 43,000 distinct CDR3 sequences, over 3.5% of which are singletons. This receptor was taken from a female donor with ankylosing spondylitis or in good health (not recorded which). This chain connects TRBV9 to TRBJ2-1; the D gene is possibly TRBD2 (7 bases). Sequencing was performed on blood, either unsorted or a sorted T cell fraction (not recorded which). CDR3 DNA sequence: TGTGCCAGCAGCGACGGGGGGCCTTACAATGAGCAGTTCTTC. Translation: CASSDGGPYNEQFF.